The present T cell receptor beta chain was sequenced within a study of CXCR3-negative and CXCR3-positive naive CD8 T cells. General study results and limits: Naive cells used TRBV-TRBJ genes in much the same way whether CXCR3-negative or CXCR3-positive; memory cells did not. Expression of CXCR3 was partially reduced after cryopreservation, and fresh PBMCs were used in most assays. Whereas both naive subsets had comparably high diversity, memory CD8+ cells had much lower diversity.

There are 15 residues in the CDR3. Germline lookup yields CDR1 MNHEY and CDR2 SMNVEV (reference sequence). For this clonotype: What it binds is unknown.

Carrying UMI labels, the TRB cDNA libraries were prepared through 5' RACE. TCRdb reanalyzed the 5' RACE reads, giving one entry per CDR3 protein sequence and no DNA. This table lists fewer than 80,000 distinct CDR3 sequences. The V gene is TRBV27, the J gene TRBJ2-1; the D call of TRBD1 rests on TCRdb alone, since no DNA is present to check it. The sequenced sample was naive CXCR3- CD8+ T cells from blood. Documented subset: CD45RO-CCR7+CD27+CD95- naive CD8+ T cells lacking CXCR3 (TNR3-). This clonotype was sampled from a human donor in good health. Some clones in this sample may be carry-over from other donors' samples. This CDR3 reads CASSSSGGIKNEQFF.